Included here is one TCR beta chain sequence, with context. These data are taken from a study of cytomegalovirus exposure and HLA in healthy donors. The CDR3 contains 14 residues. Germline V gene data show CDR1 as SGDLS and CDR2 as YYNGEE. Trimming shortened V by 3 bases and J by 0 bases, and 4 bases separated the two germline ends. Amplification used 60 Vbeta primers and 13 Jbeta primers. This table comes from immunoSEQ multiplex PCR, and its TCRdb copy is limited to in-frame clones, with some not included. The sample has about 170,000 clones, about 72% seen once. The TCR comes from a human donor in good health. This chain joins TRBV9 and TRBJ2-6; D unclear. The sample was PBMCs. CDR3 region: CASSAVSGANVLTF. The CDR3 DNA sequence: TGTGCCAGCAGCGCGGTCTCTGGGGCCAACGTCCTGACTTTC.